The present T cell receptor beta chain was sequenced within a study of T cell responses to AZD1222 COVID-19 vaccine. Sequenced by immunoSEQ multiplex PCR; TCRdb stores in-frame clones only, minus some. The sample lists just under 90,000 clones; approximately 88% were seen once. In its sample, this clone was seen once. The germline V and J ends were trimmed by 1 base and 6 bases, with 7 bases remaining between them. The CDR3 covers 12 residues. Germline V gives CDR1 SGHRS, CDR2 YFSETQ. This chain links TRBV5-1 with TRBJ1-2; D gene ambiguous. The sample was peripheral blood, taken on day 0 of AZD1222 vaccination. The origin of this receptor is an adult in good health. The chain's CDR3 is CASSLFQDGYTF. The CDR3 DNA reads TGCGCCAGCAGCTTGTTCCAGGATGGCTACACCTTC.